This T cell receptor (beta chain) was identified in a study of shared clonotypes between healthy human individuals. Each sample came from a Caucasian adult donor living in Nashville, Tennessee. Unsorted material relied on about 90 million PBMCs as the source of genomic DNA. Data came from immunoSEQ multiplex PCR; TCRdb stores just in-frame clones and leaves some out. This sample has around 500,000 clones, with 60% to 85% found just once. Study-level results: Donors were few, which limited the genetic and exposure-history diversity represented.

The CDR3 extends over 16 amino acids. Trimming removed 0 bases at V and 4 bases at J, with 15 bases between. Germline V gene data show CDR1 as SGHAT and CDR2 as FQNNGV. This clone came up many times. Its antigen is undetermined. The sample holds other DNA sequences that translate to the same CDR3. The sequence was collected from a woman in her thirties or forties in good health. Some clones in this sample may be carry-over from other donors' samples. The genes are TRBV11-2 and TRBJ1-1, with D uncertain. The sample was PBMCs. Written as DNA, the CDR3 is TGTGCCAGCAGCTTAGAATTCAAGGTGGCGCGCACTGAAGCTTTCTTT. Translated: CASSLEFKVARTEAFF. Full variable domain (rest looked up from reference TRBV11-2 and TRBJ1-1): EAGVAQSPRYKIIEKRQSVAFWCNPISGHATLYWYQQILGQGPKLLIQFQNNGVVDDSQLPKDRFSAERLKGVDSTLKIQPAKLEDSAVYLCASSLEFKVARTEAFFGQGTRLTVV.